This TCR beta chain was recorded in a study of early T cells in non-severe SARS-CoV-2 infection. Background on the study: Sequenced bulk RNA came from whole blood that was unsorted, and chains were unpaired. Study-wide results and limits: Private and CD4 specificities were missed by VDJdb matching, which favored anti-spike CD8 responses.

Unique molecular identifier tags were affixed to discrete cDNA molecules. Each CDR3 protein gets one entry after TCRdb re-called the 5' RACE reads with MiXCR. The table shows around 60,000 distinct CDR3 sequences, with approximately 9.3% occurring only once. Trimming pared 5 bases from V and 5 bases from J, leaving 15 bases between. This CDR3 has 14 amino acids. Ten or more counts support this clonotype. Its antigen is as yet unknown. Sequenced: whole blood. The TCR comes from an adult who was a healthcare worker with PCR-confirmed SARS-CoV-2 infection or an uninfected control (not recorded which). The chain combines TRBV12-3 or TRBV12-4 with TRBJ1-1; no firm D call. Here the CDR3 reads CASSRRLSNTEAFF. The CDR3 DNA reads as TGTGCCAGCAGTCGCCGACTTTCGAATACTGAAGCTTTCTTT.